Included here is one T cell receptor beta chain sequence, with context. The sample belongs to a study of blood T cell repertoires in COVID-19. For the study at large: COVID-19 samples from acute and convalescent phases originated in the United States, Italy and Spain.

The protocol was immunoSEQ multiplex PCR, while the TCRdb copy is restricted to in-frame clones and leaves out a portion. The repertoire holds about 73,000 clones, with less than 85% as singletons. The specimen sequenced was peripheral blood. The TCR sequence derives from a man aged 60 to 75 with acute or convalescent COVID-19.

CDR3 in amino acids: CASSIWVSGAKTYEQYF. DNA of the CDR3: TGCGCCAGCAGCATCTGGGTTAGCGGAGCCAAAACCTACGAGCAGTACTTC. The gene calls are TRBV5-1 and TRBJ2-7; D is perhaps TRBD2 (6 bases). Germline V gives CDR1 SGHRS, CDR2 YFSETQ. This CDR3 contains 17 residues. V was shortened by 4 bases and J by 2 bases, with 22 bases between the two germline ends.